These T cell receptor beta chains were read from a single sample in a study of blood T cells in healthy people across ages. From the 5' RACE reads, TCRdb called clonotypes with MiXCR, one entry per CDR3 protein. This sample yields around 2 million distinct CDR3 sequences, of which about 39% are seen a single time; 23% belongs to the top ten. Material: blood. All receptors come from a human donor in good health. Both conserved end residues are part of each CDR3. Each record gives: D gene, V gene, J gene, clone size, CDR3 protein, CDR3 DNA. The D gene is left open where the match is weak. Some rows mark clone size as missing; the rest say once, few, many or name a class of expanded clone.

D gene: .; V gene: TRBV27; J gene: TRBJ2-7; clone size: .; CDR3 protein: CASKPGGPFYEQYF; CDR3 DNA: TGTGCCAGCAAACCTGGGGGACCATTCTACGAGCAGTACTTC
D gene: .; V gene: TRBV7-2; J gene: TRBJ2-7; clone size: few; CDR3 protein: CASSLDGVGEQYF; CDR3 DNA: TGTGCCAGCAGCTTAGATGGGGTGGGCGAGCAGTACTTC
D gene: .; V gene: TRBV4-3; J gene: TRBJ1-1; clone size: .; CDR3 protein: CASSQVGVSTEAFF; CDR3 DNA: TGCGCCAGCAGCCAAGTCGGGGTTTCCACTGAAGCTTTCTTT
D gene: .; V gene: TRBV9; J gene: TRBJ2-1; clone size: .; CDR3 protein: CASSFTGPNEQFF; CDR3 DNA: TGTGCCAGCAGCTTTACTGGGCCCAATGAGCAGTTCTTC
D gene: .; V gene: TRBV7-2; J gene: TRBJ1-3; clone size: .; CDR3 protein: CASSLASGSGNTIYF; CDR3 DNA: TGTGCCAGCAGCTTAGCAAGCGGTTCTGGAAACACCATATATTTT
D gene: .; V gene: TRBV29-1; J gene: TRBJ2-1; clone size: many; CDR3 protein: CSGRQVPVDEQFF; CDR3 DNA: TGCAGCGGTCGACAGGTTCCCGTCGATGAGCAGTTCTTC
D gene: .; V gene: TRBV15; J gene: TRBJ2-7; clone size: few; CDR3 protein: CATSRETGSYEQYF; CDR3 DNA: TGTGCCACCAGCAGAGAGACAGGTAGCTACGAGCAGTACTTC
D gene: .; V gene: TRBV4-2; J gene: TRBJ2-5; clone size: few; CDR3 protein: CASSQEGAWRDQYF; CDR3 DNA: TGTGCCAGCAGCCAAGAAGGGGCTTGGAGGGACCAGTACTTC
D gene: .; V gene: TRBV18; J gene: TRBJ1-3; clone size: .; CDR3 protein: CASSPSFSSGNTIYF; CDR3 DNA: TGTGCCAGCTCACCCTCCTTTAGCTCTGGAAACACCATATATTTT
D gene: .; V gene: TRBV12-3/TRBV12-4; J gene: TRBJ2-5; clone size: .; CDR3 protein: CASSFSRLQETQYF; CDR3 DNA: TGTGCCAGCAGTTTTAGTCGGCTCCAAGAGACCCAGTACTTC
D gene: .; V gene: TRBV12-3/TRBV12-4; J gene: TRBJ2-6; clone size: .; CDR3 protein: CASSFQSISGANVLTF; CDR3 DNA: TGTGCCAGCAGTTTCCAAAGTATCTCTGGGGCCAACGTCCTGACTTTC
D gene: .; V gene: TRBV2; J gene: TRBJ2-1; clone size: .; CDR3 protein: CASSADRPRYNEQFF; CDR3 DNA: TGTGCCAGCAGTGCCGACAGGCCACGCTACAATGAGCAGTTCTTC
D gene: .; V gene: TRBV29-1; J gene: TRBJ1-2; clone size: many; CDR3 protein: CSVARNNGYTF; CDR3 DNA: TGCAGCGTTGCCAGGAATAATGGCTACACCTTC
D gene: .; V gene: TRBV20-1; J gene: TRBJ1-2; clone size: few; CDR3 protein: CSAATRNYGYTF; CDR3 DNA: TGCAGTGCTGCAACAAGGAACTATGGCTACACCTTC
D gene: .; V gene: TRBV9; J gene: TRBJ1-4; clone size: few; CDR3 protein: CASSPGGSTNEKLFF; CDR3 DNA: TGTGCCAGCAGCCCGGGGGGCTCGACTAATGAAAAACTGTTTTTT
D gene: TRBD1; V gene: TRBV27; J gene: TRBJ2-7; clone size: few; CDR3 protein: CASSLRQGTNEQYF; CDR3 DNA: TGTGCCAGCAGTCTAAGACAGGGTACCAACGAGCAGTACTTC
D gene: .; V gene: TRBV20-1; J gene: TRBJ1-4; clone size: once; CDR3 protein: CSARPPGRGWIVTNEKLFF; CDR3 DNA: TGCAGTGCTAGGCCCCCAGGGCGGGGCTGGATAGTGACTAATGAAAAACTGTTTTTT
D gene: .; V gene: TRBV10-3; J gene: TRBJ2-3; clone size: .; CDR3 protein: CAISDSRGPTDTQYF; CDR3 DNA: TGTGCCATCAGTGATTCTAGGGGTCCCACAGATACGCAGTATTTT
D gene: .; V gene: TRBV12-3/TRBV12-4; J gene: TRBJ2-7; clone size: once; CDR3 protein: CASSPRANQNHEQYF; CDR3 DNA: TGTGCCAGCAGTCCCCGGGCGAATCAGAACCACGAGCAGTACTTC
D gene: TRBD1; V gene: TRBV29-1; J gene: TRBJ2-5; clone size: few; CDR3 protein: CSVADRGRSWEETQYF; CDR3 DNA: TGCAGCGTAGCGGACAGGGGGCGTTCTTGGGAAGAGACCCAGTACTTC
D gene: .; V gene: TRBV5-5; J gene: TRBJ1-5; clone size: few; CDR3 protein: CASGGLGNRQPQHF; CDR3 DNA: TGTGCCAGCGGAGGCTTGGGGAATAGGCAGCCCCAGCATTTT
D gene: TRBD2; V gene: TRBV12-3/TRBV12-4; J gene: TRBJ2-3; clone size: .; CDR3 protein: CASSITPSGVPTDTQYF; CDR3 DNA: TGTGCCAGCAGTATCACTCCTAGCGGGGTACCCACAGATACGCAGTATTTT
D gene: .; V gene: TRBV6-5; J gene: TRBJ2-7; clone size: many; CDR3 protein: CASSRGRGIYEQYF; CDR3 DNA: TGTGCCAGCAGCCGCGGACGAGGCATCTACGAGCAGTACTTC
D gene: TRBD1; V gene: TRBV29-1; J gene: TRBJ1-5; clone size: .; CDR3 protein: CSVKTGDQPQHF; CDR3 DNA: TGCAGCGTTAAAACAGGGGATCAGCCCCAGCATTTT
D gene: TRBD1; V gene: TRBV29-1; J gene: TRBJ2-7; clone size: few; CDR3 protein: CSVGRIQGVAYEQYF; CDR3 DNA: TGCAGCGTTGGGCGGATACAGGGGGTAGCCTACGAGCAGTACTTC
D gene: .; V gene: TRBV11-2; J gene: TRBJ1-6; clone size: .; CDR3 protein: CASSLGRGGRDSPLHF; CDR3 DNA: TGTGCCAGCAGCCTTGGACGCGGAGGTAGAGATTCACCCCTCCACTTT
D gene: .; V gene: TRBV29-1; J gene: TRBJ1-1; clone size: .; CDR3 protein: CSVVSRVNTEAFF; CDR3 DNA: TGCAGCGTTGTCTCGAGGGTAAACACTGAAGCTTTCTTT
D gene: TRBD1; V gene: TRBV29-1; J gene: TRBJ1-2; clone size: once; CDR3 protein: CGVEDQDRVYGYTF; CDR3 DNA: TGCGGCGTTGAAGATCAGGACAGGGTCTATGGCTACACCTTC
D gene: .; V gene: TRBV7-2; J gene: TRBJ1-6; clone size: .; CDR3 protein: CASSLDIYNSPLHF; CDR3 DNA: TGTGCCAGCAGCCTCGACATTTACAATTCACCCCTCCACTTT
D gene: .; V gene: TRBV4-3; J gene: TRBJ1-4; clone size: few; CDR3 protein: CASSQDGRATNEKLFF; CDR3 DNA: TGCGCCAGCAGCCAAGATGGGAGGGCAACTAATGAAAAACTGTTTTTT
D gene: TRBD2; V gene: TRBV6-2/TRBV6-3; J gene: TRBJ2-1; clone size: .; CDR3 protein: CASSLGSGLAGGAEQFF; CDR3 DNA: TGTGCCAGCAGTCTGGGATCGGGACTAGCGGGGGGTGCTGAGCAGTTCTTC
D gene: TRBD2; V gene: TRBV12-3/TRBV12-4; J gene: TRBJ2-3; clone size: .; CDR3 protein: CASSFSVAGEYTDTQYF; CDR3 DNA: TGTGCCAGCAGTTTCTCGGTAGCGGGGGAGTACACAGATACGCAGTATTTT
D gene: .; V gene: TRBV14; J gene: TRBJ2-1; clone size: .; CDR3 protein: CASSQARGAYNEQFF; CDR3 DNA: TGTGCCAGCAGCCAAGCAAGGGGCGCCTACAATGAGCAGTTCTTC
D gene: TRBD2; V gene: TRBV29-1; J gene: TRBJ2-1; clone size: .; CDR3 protein: CSAVIAGGIYNEQVF; CDR3 DNA: TGCAGCGCTGTAATAGCGGGGGGGATTTACAATGAGCAGGTCTTC
D gene: .; V gene: TRBV10-3; J gene: TRBJ1-5; clone size: few; CDR3 protein: CAISDGGEQPQHF; CDR3 DNA: TGTGCCATCAGTGATGGTGGGGAACAGCCCCAGCATTTT
D gene: TRBD2; V gene: TRBV7-8; J gene: TRBJ2-5; clone size: .; CDR3 protein: CASSLGLADPQETQYF; CDR3 DNA: TGTGCCAGCAGCCTTGGACTAGCGGACCCCCAAGAGACCCAGTACTTC
D gene: TRBD1; V gene: TRBV7-2; J gene: TRBJ1-6; clone size: .; CDR3 protein: CASSPLDRGVNSPLHF; CDR3 DNA: TGTGCCAGCAGCCCGCTCGACAGGGGGGTCAATTCACCCCTCCACTTT
D gene: .; V gene: TRBV12-3/TRBV12-4; J gene: TRBJ2-5; clone size: .; CDR3 protein: CASSFMGTYQETQYF; CDR3 DNA: TGTGCCAGCAGTTTTATGGGAACGTACCAAGAGACCCAGTACTTC
D gene: .; V gene: TRBV20-1; J gene: TRBJ2-5; clone size: .; CDR3 protein: CSAWGSYGQYF; CDR3 DNA: TGCAGTGCTTGGGGCTCCTACGGGCAGTACTTC
D gene: TRBD1; V gene: TRBV7-2; J gene: TRBJ2-7; clone size: .; CDR3 protein: CASSLNPGTGGYEQYF; CDR3 DNA: TGTGCCAGCAGCTTAAATCCCGGGACAGGGGGCTACGAGCAGTACTTC
D gene: TRBD1; V gene: TRBV29-1; J gene: TRBJ2-7; clone size: few; CDR3 protein: CSVDRGRGSYEQYF; CDR3 DNA: TGCAGCGTTGACAGGGGGCGGGGTTCCTACGAGCAGTACTTC
D gene: TRBD1; V gene: TRBV7-9; J gene: TRBJ2-7; clone size: few; CDR3 protein: CASSPDRGWEQYF; CDR3 DNA: TGTGCCAGCAGCCCCGACAGGGGATGGGAGCAGTACTTC
D gene: .; V gene: TRBV28; J gene: TRBJ2-3; clone size: few; CDR3 protein: CASSFRPWDTQYF; CDR3 DNA: TGTGCCAGCAGTTTCCGCCCCTGGGATACGCAGTATTTT
D gene: TRBD1; V gene: TRBV20-1; J gene: TRBJ2-7; clone size: .; CDR3 protein: CSAKPDRGVPEQYF; CDR3 DNA: TGCAGTGCTAAGCCGGACAGGGGAGTCCCCGAGCAGTACTTC
D gene: TRBD1; V gene: TRBV10-3; J gene: TRBJ1-6; clone size: .; CDR3 protein: CAISEGTGGDSPLHF; CDR3 DNA: TGTGCCATCAGTGAGGGGACAGGGGGGGATTCACCCCTCCACTTT
D gene: .; V gene: TRBV29-1; J gene: TRBJ1-2; clone size: .; CDR3 protein: CSVEEDSFPSYGYTF; CDR3 DNA: TGCAGCGTTGAGGAAGACAGTTTCCCCTCTTATGGCTACACCTTC
D gene: .; V gene: TRBV28; J gene: TRBJ2-7; clone size: .; CDR3 protein: CASKPSPGVWAEQYF; CDR3 DNA: TGTGCCAGCAAACCTTCGCCAGGGGTGTGGGCCGAGCAGTACTTC
D gene: .; V gene: TRBV18; J gene: TRBJ1-3; clone size: few; CDR3 protein: CASSPGDSGNTIYF; CDR3 DNA: TGTGCCAGCTCACCAGGGGACTCTGGAAACACCATATATTTT
D gene: .; V gene: TRBV6-1; J gene: TRBJ1-1; clone size: .; CDR3 protein: CASSEEGGLRAFF; CDR3 DNA: TGTGCCAGCAGTGAAGAGGGCGGACTAAGAGCTTTCTTT
D gene: .; V gene: TRBV3-1; J gene: TRBJ2-1; clone size: .; CDR3 protein: CASSLTTTRNEQFF; CDR3 DNA: TGTGCCAGCAGCCTAACCACTACGAGGAATGAGCAGTTCTTC
D gene: TRBD1; V gene: TRBV20-1; J gene: TRBJ2-7; clone size: .; CDR3 protein: CSAVQGAQSSGQYF; CDR3 DNA: TGCAGTGCTGTACAGGGGGCGCAAAGTAGTGGGCAGTACTTC
D gene: .; V gene: TRBV28; J gene: TRBJ1-5; clone size: .; CDR3 protein: CASSKLETGIQPQHF; CDR3 DNA: TGTGCCAGCAGTAAACTGGAGACGGGAATCCAGCCCCAGCATTTT
D gene: TRBD2; V gene: TRBV20-1; J gene: TRBJ2-3; clone size: .; CDR3 protein: CSASRTSGPATQYF; CDR3 DNA: TGCAGTGCTAGTCGGACTAGCGGGCCCGCTACGCAGTATTTT